This T cell receptor (beta chain) comes out of a study of radiotherapy plus CTLA-4 blockade in lung cancer (dated by TCRdb to the late 2010s). For the wider study: Among enrolled patients, 15% to 20% had an objective response and roughly 31% reached disease control.

About this clone: Its binding antigen is unknown. Base qualities are not recorded, but no much larger clone differs from it by a single base.

In this study, focal radiation therapy paired with CTLA-4 blockade (ipilimumab) was tested in patients who had chemo-refractory metastatic non-small-cell lung cancer. V lost 0 bases and J lost 1 base; the stretch between them is 11 bases long. The CDR3 holds 15 amino acids from the cysteine to the phenylalanine. The sequence is cut down to CDR3 DNA, 45 bases in frame from base 1. Sequences SGHRS (CDR1) and YFSETQ (CDR2) are obtained from the germline V gene. The paper as a whole reports these results and caveats: After treatment with radiotherapy and ipilimumab, TCR clones that originated in tumors expanded in peripheral blood. The strongest predictors of response were reported to be early dynamic shifts in blood T cell clones along with a rise in serum interferon-beta following radiation.

The library came from the immunoSEQ multiplex PCR assay. What TCRdb holds here is the immuneACCESS table cut down to in-frame rearrangements. Part of the clones is not present; checked against another copy, under half of the missing clones reflect an unresolved V gene, and the others are unexplained. For this sample there are about 51,000 clones; roughly 77% appear just once. The ten largest clonotypes hold 2% to 3% of the sample. The clonotype originates from a human donor with non-small cell lung cancer whose response to radiotherapy plus ipilimumab could not be evaluated. The starting material was peripheral blood, obtained from a patient treated with radiotherapy plus ipilimumab. The receptor chain draws on TRBV5-1 and TRBJ2-7, and TRBD1 may be the D gene, going by 5 matching bases. In nucleotides, the sequence is TGCGCCAGCAGCTTGGGGACAAACCCATCCTACGAGCAGTACTTC. Translated, it reads CASSLGTNPSYEQYF.